The 10 T cell receptor beta chains in this list originate from one sample, sequenced in a study of CD8+CD57+ T cells in acquired aplastic anemia. Both TCR beta VDJ combination and CDR3 sequence profiling were carried out. Genomic DNA was the template for this profiling. Each CDR3 protein gets one entry after TCRdb re-called the reads with MiXCR. The table includes approximately 190,000 distinct CDR3 sequences, 48% detected once. CD8+CD57+ cell expansion had been shown by flow cytometry in patients chosen for sequencing. Sequenced sample: sorted CD4+, CD8+, or CD8+CD57+ T cells (not recorded which) from PBMCs. The source of these receptors is a human donor with aplastic anemia.

Many counts were recorded for this clonotype. This chain connects TRBV5-1 to TRBJ2-3; D remains unclear. The germline V gene encodes CDR1 SGHRS and CDR2 YFSETQ. The CDR3 is made up of 14 amino acids. Deletions cut 4 bases from V and 2 bases from J, with 11 bases between. The CDR3 loop is CASSVASVTDTQYF. DNA of the CDR3: TGCGCCAGCAGCGTGGCTAGTGTCACAGATACGCAGTATTTT.

With regard to this clonotype: Just one base apart from a much larger clone, this may be a read error. The chain links TRBV12-3 or TRBV12-4 to TRBJ2-3; 16 bases map to TRBD2. This CDR3 is 17 amino acids long. The CDR3 reads CVSRAGLAGGRTDTQYF. CDR3 sequence (DNA): TGTGTCAGCAGGGCGGGACTAGCGGGAGGGAGAACAGATACGCAGTATTTT.

V gene TRBV2 combines with J gene TRBJ2-7; possibly TRBD1 for D (6 bases). Germline values: CDR1 SNHLY, CDR2 FYNNEI. V dropped 6 bases and J dropped 4 bases, with 13 bases sitting between them. The CDR3 contains 13 residues. The DNA for the CDR3 is TGTGCCAGCAGGAGGGGGTTTGTGTACGAGCAGTACTTC. Translation gives CASRRGFVYEQYF.

V and J are TRBV4-3 and TRBJ2-1; unclear D gene. V lost 11 bases, J lost 2 bases, and 16 bases lay in between. The CDR3 totals 14 residues. CDR1 LGHNA and CDR2 YSLEER come from the germline V gene. CDR3 sequence (DNA): TGCGCCCTACAACCTAGTGGGGCCTACAATGAGCAGTTCTTC. Its protein is CALQPSGAYNEQFF.

This chain uses TRBV15 with TRBJ1-4; D is ambiguous. Germline V CDR1 and CDR2: LNHNV, YYDKDF (reference sequence). The CDR3 totals 16 residues. V lost 3 bases and J lost 1, with 12 bases in between. The CDR3 nucleotides are TGTGCCACCAGCAGCTTGGCGGGGAGAACTAATGAAAAACTGTTTTTT. Its protein product is CATSSLAGRTNEKLFF.

J is TRBJ2-7 and V is TRBV20-1; a possible D gene is TRBD2 (6 bases). The germline CDR1 and CDR2 sequences are DFQATT and SNEGSKA (reference sequence). This CDR3 spans 14 amino acids. Trimming stripped 2 bases from V and 7 bases from J, with 18 bases between. CDR3 sequence (DNA): TGCAGTGCTAGACTAGCGCAGGGATTATGGGAGCAGTACTTC. This sequence encodes CSARLAQGLWEQYF.

The chain combines TRBV6-6 with TRBJ2-2; TRBD1 matches at 9 bases. The junction had 2 bases not matched to a gene; V was cut back by 9 bases and J by 9 bases. This CDR3 comprises 11 residues. CDR1 and CDR2 (germline): MNHNY, SVGAGI (reference sequence). DNA of the CDR3: TGTGCCAGTACAGGGGGCCGGGAGCTGTTTTTT. Translating it yields CASTGGRELFF.

This clonotype showed up just once. At one end the junction does not follow the germline gene, possibly because of a read error. This rearrangement joins TRBV7-7 to TRBJ1-6; a weak D match, TRBD1 (5 bases). Germline CDR1 and CDR2: SSHAT and FNYEAQ (reference sequence). The CDR3 consists of 14 residues. The DNA of the CDR3 is TGTGCTAGCAGCTCTGGGACCGGTAATTCACCCCTCCACTTT. Protein sequence: CASSSGTGNSPLHF.

This clonotype came up many times. This chain connects TRBV30 to TRBJ2-7; 9 nucleotides line up with TRBD1. This CDR3 is built from 13 residues. V gave up 4 bases and J gave up 2 bases; unmatched junction bases: 3. Germline loops: CDR1 GTSNPN, CDR2 SVGIG (reference sequence). The CDR3 DNA reads TGTGCCTGGATGCGGGACAGGGCCTACGAGCAGTACTTC. Protein: CAWMRDRAYEQYF.

The genes are TRBV7-2 and TRBJ2-7; D is unresolved. V dropped 2 bases and J dropped 2 bases, with 7 bases sitting between them. Germline V CDR1 and CDR2: SGHTA, FQGNSA. The length of the CDR3 is 13 residues. The CDR3 protein is CASSLQAPYEQYF. The CDR3 nucleotides are TGTGCCAGCAGCTTACAAGCCCCCTACGAGCAGTACTTC.